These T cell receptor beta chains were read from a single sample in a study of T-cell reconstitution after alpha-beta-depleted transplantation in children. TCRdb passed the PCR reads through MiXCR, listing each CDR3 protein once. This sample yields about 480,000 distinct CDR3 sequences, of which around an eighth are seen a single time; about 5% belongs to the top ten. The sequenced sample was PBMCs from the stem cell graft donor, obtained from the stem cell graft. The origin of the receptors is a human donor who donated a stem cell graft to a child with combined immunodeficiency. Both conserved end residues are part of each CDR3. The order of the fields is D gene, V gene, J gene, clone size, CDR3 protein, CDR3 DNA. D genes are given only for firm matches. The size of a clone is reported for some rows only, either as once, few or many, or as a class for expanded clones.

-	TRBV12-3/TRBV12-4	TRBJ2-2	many	CASSLPPGELFF	TGTGCCAGCAGTCTCCCGCCCGGGGAGCTGTTTTTT
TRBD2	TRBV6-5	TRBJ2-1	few	CASSYSSAGGHNEQFF	TGTGCCAGCAGTTACTCGTCAGCGGGGGGGCATAATGAGCAGTTCTTC
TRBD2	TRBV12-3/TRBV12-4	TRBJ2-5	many	CATQLAGGETQYF	TGTGCCACCCAACTAGCGGGGGGAGAGACCCAGTACTTC
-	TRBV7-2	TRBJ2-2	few	CASSSALDRRNTGELFF	TGTGCCAGCAGTTCTGCCCTCGACAGAAGGAACACCGGGGAGCTGTTTTTT
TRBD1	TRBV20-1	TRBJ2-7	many	CSAKDRGSYEQYF	TGCAGTGCTAAGGACAGGGGGAGCTACGAGCAGTACTTC
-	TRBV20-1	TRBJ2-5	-	CSASPEETQYF	TGCAGTGCTAGCCCAGAAGAGACCCAGTACTTC
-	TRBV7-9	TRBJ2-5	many	CASSGNQRLETQYF	TGTGCCAGCAGCGGAAACCAGCGTCTAGAGACCCAGTACTTC
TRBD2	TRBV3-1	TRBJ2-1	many	CASSQEGLADSYNEQFF	TGTGCCAGCAGCCAAGAGGGTCTAGCGGACTCCTACAATGAGCAGTTCTTC
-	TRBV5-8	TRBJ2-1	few	CASSLEDRLTNEQFF	TGTGCCAGCAGCTTGGAAGACAGGTTAACTAATGAGCAGTTCTTC
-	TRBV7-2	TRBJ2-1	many	CASSLNSGGATYNEQFF	TGTGCCAGCAGCTTAAACTCCGGGGGTGCCACCTACAATGAGCAGTTCTTC
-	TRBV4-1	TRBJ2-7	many	CASSQDVQVSGEFGRQYF	TGCGCCAGCAGCCAAGATGTTCAGGTCTCAGGGGAGTTCGGGCGGCAGTACTTC
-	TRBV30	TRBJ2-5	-	CAWEIQGEETQYF	TGTGCCTGGGAGATACAGGGTGAAGAGACCCAGTACTTC
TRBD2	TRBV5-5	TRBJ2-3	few	CASSLVGGRSTDTQYF	TGTGCCAGCAGCTTGGTGGGCGGGAGGAGCACAGATACGCAGTATTTT
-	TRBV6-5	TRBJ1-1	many	CASSYVGPGTRAFF	TGTGCCAGCAGTTACGTTGGCCCAGGCACGAGAGCTTTCTTT
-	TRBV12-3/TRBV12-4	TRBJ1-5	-	CASSLGLGVGPQHF	TGTGCCAGCAGTTTGGGACTAGGCGTTGGGCCCCAGCATTTT
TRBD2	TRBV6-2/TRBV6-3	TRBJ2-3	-	CASCYSPGTSGGSTDTQYF	TGTGCCAGCTGTTACTCGCCTGGGACTAGCGGAGGGAGCACAGATACGCAGTATTTT
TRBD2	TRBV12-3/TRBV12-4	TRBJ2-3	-	CASSLGVSGADTQYF	TGTGCCAGCAGTTTAGGGGTTAGCGGGGCAGATACGCAGTATTTT
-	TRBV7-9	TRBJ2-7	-	CASSPSGQIYEQYF	TGTGCCAGCAGCCCCAGCGGGCAGATCTACGAGCAGTACTTC
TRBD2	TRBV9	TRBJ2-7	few	CASSALSGGAAEQYF	TGTGCCAGCAGCGCCCTGAGCGGGGGGGCCGCCGAGCAGTACTTC
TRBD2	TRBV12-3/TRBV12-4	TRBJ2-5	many	CASSLLAGELETQYF	TGTGCCAGCAGTTTGTTGGCGGGAGAACTAGAGACCCAGTACTTC
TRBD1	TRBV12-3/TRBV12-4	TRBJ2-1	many	CASSLNRGVYNEQFF	TGTGCCAGCAGTTTAAACAGGGGGGTCTACAATGAGCAGTTCTTC
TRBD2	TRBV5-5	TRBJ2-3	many	CASSLLGTTHSTDTQYF	TGTGCCAGCAGCTTGTTGGGGACTACTCATAGCACAGATACGCAGTATTTT
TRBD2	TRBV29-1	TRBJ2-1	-	CSASSGSSYNEQFF	TGCAGCGCCTCTAGCGGGAGCTCCTACAATGAGCAGTTCTTC
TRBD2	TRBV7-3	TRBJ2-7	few	CASSGRGYEQYF	TGTGCCAGCAGCGGGAGGGGATACGAGCAGTACTTC
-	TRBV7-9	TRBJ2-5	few	CASTPAGETQYF	TGTGCCAGTACTCCCGCCGGGGAGACCCAGTACTTC
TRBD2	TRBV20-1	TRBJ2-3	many	CSARDGVAGGDTQYF	TGCAGTGCTAGAGATGGGGTAGCGGGGGGAGATACGCAGTATTTT
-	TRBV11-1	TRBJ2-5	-	CASSLGRTGGTYQETQYF	TGTGCCAGCAGCTTAGGGCGGACAGGCGGGACGTACCAAGAGACCCAGTACTTC
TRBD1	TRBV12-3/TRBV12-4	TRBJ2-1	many	CASSLGTGGYEQFF	TGTGCCAGCAGTTTAGGGACAGGGGGCTATGAGCAGTTCTTC
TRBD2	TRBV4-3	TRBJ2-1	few	CASSQDLLLAGDKGNEQFF	TGCGCCAGCAGCCAAGATCTTTTACTAGCGGGAGACAAAGGGAATGAGCAGTTCTTC
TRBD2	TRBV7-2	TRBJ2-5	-	CASSQLAEETQYF	TGTGCCAGCAGCCAACTAGCGGAAGAGACCCAGTACTTC
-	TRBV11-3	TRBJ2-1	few	CASSLEGRLVRFF	TGTGCCAGCAGCTTAGAGGGGCGCCTGGTCCGGTTCTTC
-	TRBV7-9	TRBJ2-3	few	CASSEARGGTDTQYF	TGTGCCAGCAGCGAGGCCAGAGGGGGCACAGATACGCAGTATTTT